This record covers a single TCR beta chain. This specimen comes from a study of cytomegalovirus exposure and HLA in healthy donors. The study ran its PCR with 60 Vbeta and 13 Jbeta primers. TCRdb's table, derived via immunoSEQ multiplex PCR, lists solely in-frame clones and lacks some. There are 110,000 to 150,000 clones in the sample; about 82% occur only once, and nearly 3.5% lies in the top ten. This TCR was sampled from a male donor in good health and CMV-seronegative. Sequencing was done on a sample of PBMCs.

The CDR3 is CASSTQRESYEQYF. The CDR3 DNA reads as TGTGCCAGCAGTACGCAGCGGGAGTCCTACGAGCAGTACTTC. The J gene is TRBJ2-7, the V gene TRBV2; 8 nucleotides agree with TRBD2. V shed 5 bases, J shed 1 base, and the junction held 4 bases outside the gene matches. The length of the CDR3 is 14 residues. Germline CDR1 SNHLY, CDR2 FYNNEI.